The 26 T cell receptor beta chains below all came from one sample that was sequenced in a study of blood T cell repertoires in COVID-19. TCRdb's table, derived via immunoSEQ multiplex PCR, lists solely in-frame clones and lacks some. The sample holds about 130,000 clones, roughly 90% seen once. The specimen sequenced was peripheral blood. These receptors all come from a man aged 60-69 years with COVID-19, enrolled during active disease.

The J gene is TRBJ1-6, the V gene TRBV7-2; TRBD1 aligns across 12 bases. The CDR3 loop spans 19 amino acids. Germline V gives CDR1 SGHTA, CDR2 FQGNSA. The junction had 7 bases not matched to a gene; V was cut back by 3 bases and J by 1 base. The CDR3 protein is CASSFPRDRGLSYNSPLHF. In nucleotides, the CDR3 is TGTGCCAGCAGCTTCCCGCGGGACAGGGGGCTGTCCTATAATTCACCCCTCCACTTT.

The chain joins TRBV19 to TRBJ1-5, with D maybe TRBD1 (5 bases). Germline CDR1 reads LNHDA; CDR2 reads SQIVND (reference sequence). Trimming stripped 9 bases from V and 2 bases from J, with 14 bases between. CDR3 length: 14 residues. The CDR3 sequence is CASSRGGGNQPQHF. The CDR3 DNA follows: TGTGCCAGCTCTAGGGGAGGGGGCAATCAGCCCCAGCATTTT. The full variable domain, its missing parts supplied by reference TRBV19 and TRBJ1-5, is DGGITQSPKYLFRKEGQNVTLSCEQNLNHDAMYWYRQDPGQGLRLIYYSQIVNDFQKGDIAEGYSVSREKKESFPLTVTSAQKNPTAFYLCASSRGGGNQPQHFGDGTRLSIL.

V and J are TRBV29-1 and TRBJ2-1; 10 positions agree with TRBD2. This CDR3 is 17 amino acids long. The trim removed 3 bases at V and 4 bases at J, leaving 12 bases unmatched. CDR1 and CDR2 from the germline V gene are SQVTM and ANQGSEA. The CDR3 is CSVEVAGLAGEYNEQFF. CDR3 sequence (DNA): TGCAGCGTTGAGGTGGCTGGGCTAGCGGGGGAATACAATGAGCAGTTCTTC.

The chain links TRBV30 to TRBJ1-5, with 9 bases fitting TRBD1. V shed 5 bases and J 10 bases; nucleotides not matched to a gene: 9. CDR1 GTSNPN and CDR2 SVGIG come from the germline V gene (reference sequence). This CDR3 spans 13 amino acids. DNA for the CDR3: TGTGCCTGGGGGGGACAGGGCATTTCTCCCCAGCATTTT. It is translated as CAWGGQGISPQHF.

Only a few counts were recorded for this clone. The chain uses TRBV11-3 and TRBJ2-7; TRBD2 might be the D (6 bases). Germline-derived CDR1 and CDR2 are SGHNT and YENEEA. This CDR3 is 14 amino acids long. V gave up 1 base and J gave up 1 base, with 8 bases separating them. The CDR3 region is CASSLAGGSYEQYF. CDR3 nucleotides: TGTGCCAGCAGCTTAGCTGGGGGGTCCTACGAGCAGTACTTC.

The chain employs TRBV19 and TRBJ2-1; the D gene is possibly TRBD1 (5 bases). Per the germline V gene, CDR1 is LNHDA and CDR2 is SQIVND (reference sequence). The CDR3 contains 15 residues. Trimming pared 3 bases from V and 2 bases from J, leaving 11 bases between. The CDR3 DNA sequence: TGTGCCAGTAGTATTCAAGCAGGGACCTACAATGAGCAGTTCTTC. Translated, it gives CASSIQAGTYNEQFF. Together with reference TRBV19 and TRBJ2-1, the CDR3 gives the full variable domain: DGGITQSPKYLFRKEGQNVTLSCEQNLNHDAMYWYRQDPGQGLRLIYYSQIVNDFQKGDIAEGYSVSREKKESFPLTVTSAQKNPTAFYLCASSIQAGTYNEQFFGPGTRLTVL.

This clone was seen only once. This chain uses TRBV27 with TRBJ2-3; unclear D gene. The CDR3 runs 12 residues. The V gene's germline CDR1 is MNHEY and CDR2 SMNVEV (reference sequence). Trimming removed 5 bases from V and 0 bases from J, with 3 bases in between. CDR3 in amino acids: CASSLSTDTQYF. In nucleotides, the CDR3 is TGTGCCAGCAGTCTTAGCACAGATACGCAGTATTTT.

The genes are TRBV12-5 and TRBJ2-5, with 10 positions matching TRBD2. J gave up 5 bases and V 4 bases, and 13 bases lay outside the gene matches. The CDR3 is 17 amino acids. CDR1 is LGHNT and CDR2 is FRNRAP in the germline V gene. The CDR3 sequence is CASGSNGGAGGHETQYF. The CDR3 DNA sequence: TGTGCTAGTGGTTCAAACGGGGGAGCGGGGGGGCATGAGACCCAGTACTTC.

This clone showed up just a few times. V usage is TRBV20-1 and J usage is TRBJ1-1; TRBD1 might be the D (5 bases). CDR3 length equals 13 residues. V lost 3 bases and J 3 bases, leaving 11 bases between the germline ends. CDR1 and CDR2 from the germline V gene are DFQATT and SNEGSKA (reference sequence). Here the CDR3 reads CSASEPGYTEAFF. The CDR3 region has the DNA TGCAGTGCTAGTGAACCAGGGTACACTGAAGCTTTCTTT.

The chain is built from TRBV21-1 and TRBJ1-2; TRBD1 reflects the table's D call only, with no check against the DNA. TRBV21-1 is marked as a pseudogene. The CDR3 contains 14 residues. The CDR3 DNA sequence: TGTGCCAGCAGCATGAGGGGGCCGGACTATGGCTACACCTTC. It codes for CASSMRGPDYGYTF.

The chain joins TRBV28 to TRBJ2-7; D gene ambiguous. The CDR3 runs to 11 residues. Germline CDR1 reads MDHEN; CDR2 reads SYDVKM. The V and J ends lost 7 bases and 3 bases respectively, with 7 bases between them. Here the CDR3 reads CASNTIYEQYF. In DNA form, the CDR3 reads TGTGCCAGCAACACAATCTACGAGCAGTACTTC.

The rearrangement uses TRBV9 and TRBJ2-1; weak D call: TRBD1 (5 bases). The CDR3 contains 17 residues. The germline CDR1 and CDR2 sequences are SGDLS and YYNGEE. V was shortened by 4 bases and J by 2 bases, with 19 bases between the two germline ends. In DNA form, the CDR3 reads TGTGCCAGCAGCCTAGAACCGACAGATTATCCCTACAATGAGCAGTTCTTC. It specifies CASSLEPTDYPYNEQFF.

This chain links TRBV3-1 (or the pseudogene TRBV3-2) with TRBJ1-2; tentative D call: TRBD1 (6 bases). The CDR3 loop spans 14 amino acids. Trimming left V 3 bases short and J 2 bases short, with 10 bases between. CDR1 and CDR2 from the germline V gene are LGHDT and YNNKEL (reference sequence). The CDR3 DNA reads TGTGCCAGCAGCCATGCCGGACAGAACTATGGCTACACCTTC. Encoded protein: CASSHAGQNYGYTF.

The chain is built from TRBV5-5 and TRBJ2-7, with D possibly matching TRBD1 (5 bases). Trimming removed 2 bases from V and 9 bases from J, with 21 bases in between. The CDR3 is 15 amino acids. The germline CDR1 and CDR2 sequences are SGHKS and YYEKEE (reference sequence). The CDR3 sequence: CASSFGAPRLPGQYF. The CDR3 bases are TGTGCCAGCAGCTTTGGGGCCCCTCGTTTGCCCGGGCAGTACTTC.

The J gene is TRBJ1-2, the V gene TRBV11-2; tentatively, D is TRBD1 (6 bases). The germline gives CDR1 SGHAT, CDR2 FQNNGV. Trimming removed 5 bases from V and 3 bases from J, with 13 bases in between. The CDR3 runs to 14 residues. CDR3 in amino acids: CASSTQGTDYGYTF. CDR3 in DNA: TGTGCCAGCAGCACACAGGGAACGGACTATGGCTACACCTTC.

This chain connects TRBV15 to TRBJ2-7; possible D gene TRBD2, 5 bases. The CDR3 sequence is 15 residues long. With 0 bases removed from V and 7 bases from J, the gap between germline ends came to 16 bases. Germline V gene sequence: CDR1 LNHNV, CDR2 YYDKDF (reference sequence). The CDR3 spells CATSRDFLGVGEQYF. The CDR3 region has the DNA TGTGCCACCAGCAGAGATTTCCTCGGGGTTGGGGAGCAGTACTTC.

The rearrangement uses TRBV7-3 and TRBJ1-1, with 9 nucleotides matching TRBD1. Trimming removed 5 bases from V and 5 bases from J; junction bases left unmatched: 3. The CDR3 length is 13 residues. The germline V gene encodes CDR1 SGHTA and CDR2 FQGTGA. The CDR3 DNA follows: TGTGCCAGCAGCCCACAGGGGGCGACTGAAGCTTTCTTT. Translating gives CASSPQGATEAFF.

The chain uses TRBV11-2 and TRBJ1-3; a weak D match, TRBD1 (5 bases). The V end was cut by 4 bases, the J end by 2 bases, with 15 bases between. Germline lookup yields CDR1 SGHAT and CDR2 FQNNGV. The CDR3 is 16 residues long. In nucleotides, the CDR3 is TGTGCCAGCAGCTCAACCAGGGTAAAGACTGGAAACACCATATATTTT. This codes for CASSSTRVKTGNTIYF.

The chain is built from TRBV6-5 and TRBJ1-2, with unresolved D. Germline-derived CDR1 and CDR2 are MNHEY and SVGAGI. The CDR3 is 16 amino acids. Trimming left V 4 bases short and J 0 bases short, with 15 bases between. CDR3 protein: CASSSLVNLANYGYTF. DNA for the CDR3: TGTGCCAGCAGTTCCCTCGTGAATCTAGCTAACTATGGCTACACCTTC.

This clone appeared a single time. The gene calls are TRBV4-3 and TRBJ1-3, with D possibly being TRBD1 (5 bases). V was trimmed by 0 bases and J by 4 bases, leaving 10 bases between them. The CDR3 is 15 amino acids. The germline V gene encodes CDR1 LGHNA and CDR2 YSLEER. As DNA, the CDR3 is TGCGCCAGCAGCCAAGACAGGGCCTTGGGAAACACCATATATTTT. This gives the protein CASSQDRALGNTIYF.

This rearrangement joins TRBV24-1 to TRBJ1-1; 10 positions match TRBD1. Germline V lookup: CDR1 KGHDR, CDR2 SFDVKD. There are 18 residues in the CDR3. V shed 8 bases, J shed 2 bases, and the junction held 16 bases outside the gene matches. CDR3 nucleotides: TGTGCCACCACCGGATTCGCCCGGGACAGGGGCACCAACACTGAAGCTTTCTTT. It translates to CATTGFARDRGTNTEAFF.

The chain combines TRBV7-2 with TRBJ2-7; 9 bases agree with TRBD2. Trimming took 1 base from V and 1 from J; bases not matched to a gene: 5. The CDR3 contains 16 residues. Germline V CDR1 and CDR2: SGHTA, FQGNSA. The CDR3 DNA reads TGTGCCAGCAGCTTAGAAGCGGGGGGACATTCCTACGAGCAGTACTTC. This gives the protein CASSLEAGGHSYEQYF.

The genes are TRBV2 and TRBJ2-2, with D unclear. Germline CDR1 is SNHLY and CDR2 is FYNNEI. Deletions cut 4 bases from V and 1 base from J, with 4 bases between. The CDR3 covers 13 residues. CDR3: CASSVLNTGELFF. CDR3 nucleotide sequence: TGTGCCAGCAGTGTCTTGAACACCGGGGAGCTGTTTTTT.

The CDR3 nucleotides are TGTGCCAGCAGCTTAAGGGGCACTGAAGCTTTCTTT. Protein sequence: CASSLRGTEAFF. This rearrangement joins TRBV3-1 (or the pseudogene TRBV3-2) to TRBJ1-1; TRBD1 might be the D (5 bases). Germline loops: CDR1 LGHDT, CDR2 YNNKEL (reference sequence). V lost 5 bases to trimming and J lost 4 bases, with 8 bases between them. There are 12 residues in the CDR3.

This clone appeared a few times. The chain uses TRBV7-8 and TRBJ1-2, with a weak D call TRBD1 (5 bases). Per the germline V gene, CDR1 is SGHVS and CDR2 is FQNEAQ. V lost 1 base and J lost 5, with 14 bases in between. The CDR3 extends over 15 amino acids. CDR3 in amino acids: CASSLGREGEYGYTF. The DNA of the CDR3 is TGTGCCAGCAGCTTAGGGAGGGAAGGGGAGTATGGCTACACCTTC.

The V call is TRBV2, the J call TRBJ2-7; 8 bases are shared with TRBD1. CDR1 and CDR2 (germline): SNHLY, FYNNEI. The CDR3 consists of 15 residues. The junction had 8 bases not matched to a gene; V was cut back by 6 bases and J by 1 base. The CDR3 reads CASRGGTGPSYEQYF. The DNA for the CDR3 is TGTGCCAGCAGAGGAGGGACAGGTCCTTCCTACGAGCAGTACTTC.